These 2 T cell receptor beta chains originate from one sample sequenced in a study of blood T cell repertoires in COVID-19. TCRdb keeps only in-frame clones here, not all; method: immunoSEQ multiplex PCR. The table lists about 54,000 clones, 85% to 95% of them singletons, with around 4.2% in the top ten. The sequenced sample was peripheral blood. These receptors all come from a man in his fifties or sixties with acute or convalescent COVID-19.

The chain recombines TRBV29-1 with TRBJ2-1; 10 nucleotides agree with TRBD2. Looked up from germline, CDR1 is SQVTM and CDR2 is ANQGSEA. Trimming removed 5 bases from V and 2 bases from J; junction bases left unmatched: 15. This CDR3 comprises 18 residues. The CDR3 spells CSVLGQDGTSVAYNEQFF. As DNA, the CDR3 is TGCAGCGTTTTGGGACAGGACGGGACTAGCGTTGCCTACAATGAGCAGTTCTTC.

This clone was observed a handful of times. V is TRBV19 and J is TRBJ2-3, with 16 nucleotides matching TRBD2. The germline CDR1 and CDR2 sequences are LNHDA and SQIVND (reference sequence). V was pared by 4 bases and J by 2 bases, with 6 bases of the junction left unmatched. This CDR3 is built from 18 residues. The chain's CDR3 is CASSRGLAGGIDTDTQYF. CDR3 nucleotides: TGTGCCAGTAGTAGGGGACTAGCGGGAGGGATCGACACAGATACGCAGTATTTT.